Below are 8 T cell receptor beta chains sequenced from a single sample in a study of shared clonotypes between healthy human individuals. TCRdb keeps only in-frame clones here, not all; method: immunoSEQ multiplex PCR. The table records some 2,100,000 clones, around 95% of them present only once. Source material: naive CD4+ T cells sorted from blood. Described subset: CD45RA+ positively selected. All receptors derive from a man aged 18 to 29 in good health.

V and J are TRBV10-1 and TRBJ2-3, with no clear D. Germline CDR1 and CDR2: WNHNN and SYGVQD (reference sequence). The length of the CDR3 is 15 residues. Trimming shortened V by 2 bases and J by 5 bases, and 14 bases separated the two germline ends. The CDR3 is CASSEPGSRVDTQYF. For the CDR3, the DNA is TGCGCCAGCAGTGAGCCCGGTAGCCGAGTAGATACGCAGTATTTT.

V is TRBV6-1 and J is TRBJ1-4; no clear D. There are 14 residues in the CDR3. V was pared by 7 bases and J by 7 bases, with 16 bases between. Germline CDR1 is MNHNS and CDR2 is SASEGT. The CDR3 reads CASTLVGWGEKLFF. The CDR3 nucleotides are TGTGCCAGCACCCTAGTAGGATGGGGTGAAAAACTGTTTTTT.

The chain is built from TRBV5-4 and TRBJ2-7; D is possibly TRBD2 (5 bases). Germline V gene data show CDR1 as SGHNT and CDR2 as YYREEE (reference sequence). CDR3 size: 13 residues. Trimming took 10 bases from V and 2 from J, leaving 16 bases between them. The CDR3 DNA follows: TGTGCCGCGAGCCGGGGTGGGCCCTACGAGCAGTACTTC. Translation gives CAASRGGPYEQYF.

The chain joins TRBV4-3 to TRBJ1-5; 8 bases match TRBD1. The CDR3 is made up of 15 amino acids. V dropped 4 bases and J dropped 1; count of bases not matched to a gene: 3. Germline V gene lookup returns CDR1 LGHNA and CDR2 YSLEER. CDR3 coding DNA: TGCGCCAGCAGCCTTAGACAGGGGAGCAATCAGCCCCAGCATTTT. Translation gives CASSLRQGSNQPQHF.

This clone was counted a single time. The same CDR3 also results from other DNA sequences found in this sample. The CDR3 DNA reads TGTGCCAGCTCACGACAGGCTACTAATGAAAAACTGTTTTTT. Protein product: CASSRQATNEKLFF. The chain carries TRBV18 and TRBJ1-4; TRBD1 is a possible D gene (6 bases). V lost 4 bases to trimming and J lost 2 bases, with 8 bases between them. CDR3 length: 14 amino acids. From germline, CDR1 is KGHSH and CDR2 LQKENI.

A word on this clone: This same CDR3 is encoded by further DNA sequences in the sample. The chain has TRBV28 and TRBJ1-2; D call uncertain. Per the germline V gene, CDR1 is MDHEN and CDR2 is SYDVKM. V shed 5 bases and J shed 5 bases, with 9 bases lying between them. CDR3 length: 12 amino acids. CDR3 sequence reads: CASSLLAYGYTF. The CDR3 nucleotides read TGTGCCAGCAGTCTCCTTGCTTATGGCTACACCTTC.

The chain recombines TRBV30 with TRBJ2-1; 7 positions match TRBD1. Germline values: CDR1 GTSNPN, CDR2 SVGIG (reference sequence). The CDR3 consists of 14 residues. With 4 bases clipped from V and 1 base from J, the junction kept 4 bases outside the gene matches. In DNA, the CDR3 is TGTGCCTGGAACAGGGGAAGGTCCTACAATGAGCAGTTCTTC. It yields the protein CAWNRGRSYNEQFF.

The rearrangement joins TRBV30 to TRBJ2-7, with 8 bases identical to TRBD2. CDR1 and CDR2 (germline): GTSNPN, SVGIG (reference sequence). The J segment lost 2 bases and the V segment lost 4 bases, leaving 7 bases of the junction unmatched. The CDR3 is made up of 14 amino acids. The CDR3 loop reads CAWTKEAGAYEQYF. CDR3 DNA: TGTGCCTGGACAAAGGAAGCGGGGGCCTACGAGCAGTACTTC.